The 21 T cell receptor beta chains listed next were all sequenced from one sample in a study of T cell changes during pregnancy in multiple sclerosis. Libraries were prepared by immunoSEQ multiplex PCR; TCRdb keeps only in-frame clonotypes and omits some of them. Of around 34,000 clones listed, less than 95% were seen once; the top ten hold around 0.37%. Here the sequenced sample was CD4+ T cells from peripheral blood mononuclear cells, taken in the second trimester of pregnancy. The origin of the receptors is a female donor with multiple sclerosis, enrolled in a pregnancy study.

The chain combines TRBV19 with TRBJ1-2, with a tentative D call TRBD1 (6 bases). The CDR3 sequence is 15 residues long. V dropped 5 bases and J dropped 4 bases, with 17 bases sitting between them. Germline CDR1 LNHDA, CDR2 SQIVND (reference sequence). CDR3 sequence reads: CASSVTGAKIYGYTF. In DNA, the CDR3 is TGTGCCAGTAGTGTGACAGGCGCAAAAATCTATGGCTACACCTTC.

This chain links TRBV11-2 with TRBJ2-1, with TRBD1 matching 8 bases. Looked up from germline, CDR1 is SGHAT and CDR2 is FQNNGV. Losses at the gene ends were 3 bases for V and 4 bases for J; bases not matched to a gene: 8. The CDR3 has 16 residues. This CDR3 reads CASSFRRDRSYNEQFF. DNA for the CDR3: TGTGCCAGCAGCTTTCGAAGGGACAGGTCTTACAATGAGCAGTTCTTC.

This sequence joins TRBV19 and TRBJ2-2; the D gene is possibly TRBD1 (6 bases). Germline CDR1 reads LNHDA; CDR2 reads SQIVND (reference sequence). V was clipped by 11 bases and J by 5 bases, with 12 bases between them. The CDR3 has 12 amino acids. The CDR3 region has the DNA TGTGCCGGAAGAACAGGGACCGGGGAGCTGTTTTTT. It translates to CAGRTGTGELFF.

The chain joins TRBV5-5 to TRBJ2-5; D possibly corresponds to TRBD1 (6 bases). In germline, CDR1 is SGHKS, CDR2 YYEKEE (reference sequence). The CDR3 runs to 15 residues. V dropped 7 bases and J dropped 5 bases, with 21 bases sitting between them. The CDR3 coding sequence is TGTGCCAGCTGGAGATCAGGGGTCTCTTGGGAGACCCAGTACTTC. It translates to CASWRSGVSWETQYF.

The V and J genes are TRBV5-4 and TRBJ2-3, with 7 bases lining up with TRBD1. Germline lookup yields CDR1 SGHNT and CDR2 YYREEE (reference sequence). CDR3 size: 14 residues. The V gene end was trimmed by 3 bases and the J gene end by 6 bases; junction bases not matched to a gene: 7. The CDR3 DNA reads TGTGCCAGCAGCTCAGGACAGGTTGCCGATACGCAGTATTTT. Translation gives CASSSGQVADTQYF.

This clone was seen just once. The chain links TRBV7-2 to TRBJ2-7; TRBD1 is a possible D gene (6 bases). Germline V gene lookup returns CDR1 SGHTA and CDR2 FQGNSA. V lost 5 bases, J lost 2 bases, and 13 bases lay in between. The CDR3 loop spans 14 amino acids. DNA of the CDR3: TGTGCCAGCAGCCTAACCAGGGGCACCTACGAGCAGTACTTC. It codes for CASSLTRGTYEQYF.

The chain recombines TRBV15 with TRBJ1-3, with a possible D match to TRBD1 (6 bases). Trimming took 3 bases from V and 4 from J, leaving 28 bases between them. This CDR3 spans 20 amino acids. The germline V gene encodes CDR1 LNHNV and CDR2 YYDKDF (reference sequence). The CDR3: CATSSSGARAGTYKGNTIYF. CDR3 coding DNA: TGTGCCACCAGCAGTAGTGGGGCACGAGCCGGGACATATAAAGGAAACACCATATATTTT.

The chain employs TRBV14 and TRBJ1-1, with 9 bases lining up with TRBD1. V was pared by 2 bases and J by 3 bases, with 13 bases of the junction left unmatched. Germline V gene sequence: CDR1 SGHDN, CDR2 FVKESK. The CDR3 totals 18 residues. CDR3 bases: TGTGCCAGCAGCCAACCACAATTGGACAGGGGTTGGGACACTGAAGCTTTCTTT. Amino acids: CASSQPQLDRGWDTEAFF.

V gene TRBV4-2 combines with J gene TRBJ1-6; D ambiguous. The CDR3 is made up of 16 amino acids. Germline V gene sequence: CDR1 LGHNA, CDR2 YNFKEQ. Trimming removed 1 base at V and 6 bases at J, with 13 bases between. DNA of the CDR3: TGTGCCAGCAGCCAAGCACCAACCCTGCGTAATTCACCCCTCCACTTT. Translated, it gives CASSQAPTLRNSPLHF.

The chain uses TRBV28 and TRBJ2-7, with 10 bases aligning to TRBD2. The V gene's germline CDR1 is MDHEN and CDR2 SYDVKM. V lost 2 bases and J lost 3; bases outside the gene matches: 7. The CDR3 runs to 16 residues. The CDR3 region has the DNA TGTGCCAGCAGTTTAGTGGGAGCGGGAGGGCTCTACGAGCAGTACTTC. Protein: CASSLVGAGGLYEQYF.

V is TRBV12-5 and J is TRBJ1-3, with D maybe TRBD1 (6 bases). Germline V gives CDR1 LGHNT, CDR2 FRNRAP. The CDR3 has 17 residues. V lost 1 base and J 0 bases, leaving 13 bases between the germline ends. In nucleotides, the CDR3 is TGTGCTAGTGGTTTGGATTGGACAGCCATCTCTGGAAACACCATATATTTT. The encoded protein is CASGLDWTAISGNTIYF.

This clone was counted between two and nine times. The CDR3 DNA reads as TGTGCCAGCAGCTACAGGTTCCTCAGGGGAAACTATGGCTACACCTTC. It is translated as CASSYRFLRGNYGYTF. V is TRBV27 and J is TRBJ1-2; possible D gene TRBD1, 6 bases. CDR3 length equals 16 residues. The V gene's germline CDR1 is MNHEY and CDR2 SMNVEV (reference sequence). Trimming took 6 bases from V and 2 from J, leaving 19 bases between them.

The CDR3 is CSVDYYQWHQPQHF. Written as DNA, the CDR3 is TGCAGCGTTGACTACTACCAGTGGCATCAGCCCCAGCATTTT. The chain joins TRBV29-1 to TRBJ1-5; D ambiguous. Germline V CDR1 and CDR2: SQVTM, ANQGSEA. The CDR3 is made up of 14 amino acids. With 3 bases removed from V and 5 bases from J, the gap between germline ends came to 14 bases.

The chain couples TRBV19 to TRBJ2-3; D gene ambiguous. V shed 1 base and J shed 2 bases, with 16 bases lying between them. The CDR3 runs to 17 residues. Germline V gene lookup returns CDR1 LNHDA and CDR2 SQIVND (reference sequence). CDR3 protein: CASSIAPALYSTDTQYF. The CDR3 nucleotides read TGTGCCAGTAGTATAGCTCCCGCATTATACTCCACAGATACGCAGTATTTT. Full variable domain (remainder filled in from reference TRBV19 and TRBJ2-3): DGGITQSPKYLFRKEGQNVTLSCEQNLNHDAMYWYRQDPGQGLRLIYYSQIVNDFQKGDIAEGYSVSREKKESFPLTVTSAQKNPTAFYLCASSIAPALYSTDTQYFGPGTRLTVL.

The rearrangement joins TRBV5-8 to TRBJ2-1, with 7 bases lining up with TRBD1. This CDR3 is 15 amino acids long. The ends lost 3 bases at V and 5 bases at J; junction bases unmatched: 8. Germline V lookup: CDR1 SGHTS, CDR2 YDEGEE. CDR3 sequence (DNA): TGTGCCAGCAGCTCCTACAGGGGATGGGACAATGAGCAGTTCTTC. It yields the protein CASSSYRGWDNEQFF.

The genes are TRBV12-5 and TRBJ2-3; D might be TRBD1 (6 bases). CDR1 is LGHNT and CDR2 is FRNRAP in the germline V gene. V shed 3 bases and J shed 1 base, with 11 bases lying between them. The CDR3 totals 15 residues. DNA for the CDR3: TGTGCTAGTGGTTTTTGGCAGGGGCGCACAGATACGCAGTATTTT. Translated: CASGFWQGRTDTQYF.

The gene calls are TRBV19 and TRBJ2-5, with a weak D call TRBD2 (7 bases). CDR1 and CDR2 (germline): LNHDA, SQIVND (reference sequence). The length of the CDR3 is 17 residues. The V and J ends lost 3 bases and 1 base respectively, with 18 bases between them. The CDR3 here is CASSIIWGGYGQETQYF. CDR3 in DNA: TGTGCCAGTAGTATTATATGGGGGGGCTATGGCCAAGAGACCCAGTACTTC.

This chain joins TRBV7-2 and TRBJ2-1, with D tentatively TRBD1 (5 bases). The germline V gene has CDR1 SGHTA and CDR2 FQGNSA. Trimming left V 1 base short and J 4 bases short, with 11 bases between. This CDR3 comprises 15 residues. As DNA, the CDR3 is TGTGCCAGCAGCTTAGATCCCGACAGATACAATGAGCAGTTCTTC. As protein: CASSLDPDRYNEQFF. Variable domain in full (rest from reference TRBV7-2 and TRBJ2-1): GAGVSQSPSNKVTEKGKDVELRCDPISGHTALYWYRQSLGQGLEFLIYFQGNSAPDKSGLPSDRFSAERTGGSVSTLTIQRTQQEDSAVYLCASSLDPDRYNEQFFGPGTRLTVL.

The rearrangement uses TRBV27 and TRBJ2-4, with 7 positions matching TRBD1. Trimming took 4 bases from V and 15 from J; bases not matched to a gene: 12. Germline CDR1 is MNHEY and CDR2 is SMNVEV (reference sequence). CDR3 size: 13 residues. CDR3 region: CASSSGTVGLRYF. Here the CDR3 DNA reads TGTGCCAGCAGTTCCGGGACAGTCGGGCTCCGGTACTTC.

V and J are TRBV6-1 and TRBJ2-1; D may be TRBD2 (5 bases). V lost 4 bases and J lost 12, with 19 bases in between. The germline V gene has CDR1 MNHNS and CDR2 SASEGT. There are 14 residues in the CDR3. The CDR3 region is CASSVGSDSAGQFF. The CDR3 coding sequence is TGTGCCAGCAGTGTAGGTTCGGACTCCGCTGGGCAGTTCTTC.

The chain uses TRBV30 and TRBJ2-1, with D perhaps TRBD2 (5 bases). The CDR3 is made up of 15 amino acids. CDR1 is GTSNPN, CDR2 SVGIG, per germline (reference sequence). V lost 3 bases, J lost 0 bases, and 12 bases lay in between. CDR3 coding DNA: TGTGCCTGGAGGCATGGGAGAACCTCCTACAATGAGCAGTTCTTC. It yields the protein CAWRHGRTSYNEQFF.